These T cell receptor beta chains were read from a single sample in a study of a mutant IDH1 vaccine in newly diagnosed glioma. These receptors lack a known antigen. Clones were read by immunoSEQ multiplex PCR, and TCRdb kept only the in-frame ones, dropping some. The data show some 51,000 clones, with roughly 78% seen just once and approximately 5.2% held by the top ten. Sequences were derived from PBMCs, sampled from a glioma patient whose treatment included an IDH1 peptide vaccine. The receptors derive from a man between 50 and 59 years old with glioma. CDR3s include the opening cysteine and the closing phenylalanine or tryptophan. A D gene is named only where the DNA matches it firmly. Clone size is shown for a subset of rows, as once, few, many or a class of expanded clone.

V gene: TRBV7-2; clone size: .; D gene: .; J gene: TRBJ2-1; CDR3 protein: CASSLEYEQFF; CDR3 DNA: TGTGCCAGCAGCCTTGAGTATGAGCAGTTCTTC
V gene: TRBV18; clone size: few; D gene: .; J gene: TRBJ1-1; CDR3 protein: CASLWGLNTEAFF; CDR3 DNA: TGTGCCAGCCTGTGGGGGCTGAACACTGAAGCTTTCTTT
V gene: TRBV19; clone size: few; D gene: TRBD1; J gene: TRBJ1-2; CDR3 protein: CASSNSLQGLNGYTF; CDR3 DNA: TGTGCCAGTAGTAACTCTCTACAGGGGTTGAATGGCTACACCTTC
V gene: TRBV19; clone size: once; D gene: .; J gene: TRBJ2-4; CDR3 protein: CASSIDRPSASIQYF; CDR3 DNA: TGTGCCAGTAGTATAGATAGGCCGTCAGCGAGCATTCAGTACTTC
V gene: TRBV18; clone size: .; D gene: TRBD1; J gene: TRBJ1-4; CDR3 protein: CASSPQQGLNEKLFF; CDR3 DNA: TGTGCCAGCTCACCACAACAGGGGTTGAATGAAAAACTGTTTTTT
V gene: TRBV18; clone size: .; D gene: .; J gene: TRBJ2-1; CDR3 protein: CASSPPGRFYEQFF; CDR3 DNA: TGTGCCAGCTCACCCCCGGGACGGTTTTATGAGCAGTTCTTC
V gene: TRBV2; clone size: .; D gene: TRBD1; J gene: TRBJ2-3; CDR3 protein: CASRNRGSTDTQYF; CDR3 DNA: TGTGCCAGCAGAAACAGGGGCAGCACAGATACGCAGTATTTT
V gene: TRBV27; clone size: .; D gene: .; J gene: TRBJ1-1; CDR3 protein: CASSSPDLYTEAFF; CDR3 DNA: TGTGCCAGCTCCTCCCCGGACCTCTACACTGAAGCTTTCTTT
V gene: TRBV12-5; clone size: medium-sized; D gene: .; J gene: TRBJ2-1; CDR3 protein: CASGPGTTSYNEQFF; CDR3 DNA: TGTGCTAGTGGGCCCGGGACAACCTCCTACAATGAGCAGTTCTTC
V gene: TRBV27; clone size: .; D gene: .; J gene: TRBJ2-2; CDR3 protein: CASSFEGGFTGELFF; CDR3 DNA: TGTGCCAGCAGTTTTGAGGGTGGGTTCACCGGGGAGCTGTTTTTT
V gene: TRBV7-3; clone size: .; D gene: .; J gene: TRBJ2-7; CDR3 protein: CASSLGPGAYEQYF; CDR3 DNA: TGTGCCAGCAGCTTAGGGCCAGGGGCCTACGAGCAGTACTTC
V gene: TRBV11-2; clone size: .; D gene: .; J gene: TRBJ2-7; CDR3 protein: CASSLDPAAYEQYF; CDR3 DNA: TGTGCCAGCAGCTTAGATCCGGCGGCCTACGAGCAGTACTTC
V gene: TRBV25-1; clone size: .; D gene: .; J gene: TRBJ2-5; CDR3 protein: CASSEYGNQETQYF; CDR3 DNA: TGTGCCAGCAGTGAATACGGAAACCAAGAGACCCAGTACTTC
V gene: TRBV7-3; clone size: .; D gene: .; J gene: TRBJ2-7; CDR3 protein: CASAQGGFDEQYF; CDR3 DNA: TGTGCCAGCGCCCAAGGGGGGTTCGACGAGCAGTACTTC
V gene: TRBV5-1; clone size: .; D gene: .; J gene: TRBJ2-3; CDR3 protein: CASSRGSWTDTQYF; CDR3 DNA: TGCGCCAGCAGTCGGGGGAGTTGGACAGATACGCAGTATTTT
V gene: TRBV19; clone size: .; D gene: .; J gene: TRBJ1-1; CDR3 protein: CASSRRQEFMNTEAFF; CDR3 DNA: TGTGCCAGTAGTAGGAGACAGGAATTTATGAACACTGAAGCTTTCTTT
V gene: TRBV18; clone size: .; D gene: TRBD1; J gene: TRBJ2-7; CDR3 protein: CASSPGTGAYEQYF; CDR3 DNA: TGTGCCAGCTCACCTGGGACAGGGGCCTACGAGCAGTACTTC
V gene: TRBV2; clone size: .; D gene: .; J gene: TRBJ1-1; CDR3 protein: CASSSDGPEAFF; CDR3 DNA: TGTGCCAGCAGTTCCGACGGCCCTGAAGCTTTCTTT
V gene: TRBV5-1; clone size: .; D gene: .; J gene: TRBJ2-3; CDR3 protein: CASSLELTRATDTQYF; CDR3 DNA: TGCGCCAGCAGCTTGGAATTAACTCGAGCAACAGATACGCAGTATTTT
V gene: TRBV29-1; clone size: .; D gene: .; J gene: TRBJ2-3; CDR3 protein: CSVEVSPTDTQYF; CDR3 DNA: TGCAGCGTTGAAGTGTCGCCCACAGATACGCAGTATTTT
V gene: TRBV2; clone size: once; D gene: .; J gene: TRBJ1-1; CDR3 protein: CALLAGWNTEAFF; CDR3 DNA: TGTGCGCTACTGGCAGGGTGGAACACTGAAGCTTTCTTT
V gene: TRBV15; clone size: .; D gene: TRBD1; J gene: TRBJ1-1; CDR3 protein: CATSERQGTNTEAFF; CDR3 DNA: TGTGCCACCAGCGAAAGACAGGGGACGAACACTGAAGCTTTCTTT
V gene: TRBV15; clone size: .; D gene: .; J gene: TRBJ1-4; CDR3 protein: CATSRLGGAGEKLFF; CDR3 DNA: TGTGCCACCAGCAGACTGGGGGGGGCGGGGGAAAAACTGTTTTTT
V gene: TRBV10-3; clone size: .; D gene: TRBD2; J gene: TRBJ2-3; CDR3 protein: CAIRSGGGSTDTQYF; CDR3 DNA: TGTGCCATCAGGTCCGGCGGGGGTAGCACAGATACGCAGTATTTT
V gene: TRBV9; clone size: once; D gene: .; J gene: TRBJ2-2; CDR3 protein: CASSVGSGTGELFF; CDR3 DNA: TGTGCCAGCAGCGTAGGGTCAGGTACCGGGGAGCTGTTTTTT
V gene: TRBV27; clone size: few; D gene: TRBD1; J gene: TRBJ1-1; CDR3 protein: CASSWGQANTEAFF; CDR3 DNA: TGTGCCAGCAGTTGGGGACAGGCGAACACTGAAGCTTTCTTT
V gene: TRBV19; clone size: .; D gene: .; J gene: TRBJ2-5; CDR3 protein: CASSLDGGETQYF; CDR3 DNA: TGTGCCAGTAGTCTGGATGGGGGAGAGACCCAGTACTTC
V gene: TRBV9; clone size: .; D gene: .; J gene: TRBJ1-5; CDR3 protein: CASSVGGPNQPQHF; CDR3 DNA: TGTGCCAGCAGCGTAGGGGGGCCCAATCAGCCCCAGCATTTT
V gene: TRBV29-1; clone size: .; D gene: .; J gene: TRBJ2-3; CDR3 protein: CSVVGAQDSSTDTQYF; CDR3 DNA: TGCAGCGTTGTAGGGGCGCAGGATTCGAGCACAGATACGCAGTATTTT
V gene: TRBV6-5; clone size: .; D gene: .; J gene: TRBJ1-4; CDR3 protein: CASSSERGPGEKLFF; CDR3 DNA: TGTGCCAGCAGTTCAGAGAGGGGCCCGGGTGAAAAACTGTTTTTT
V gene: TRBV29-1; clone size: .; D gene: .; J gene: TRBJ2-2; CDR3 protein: CSVGVYPGELFF; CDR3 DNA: TGCAGCGTTGGTGTGTATCCCGGGGAGCTGTTTTTT
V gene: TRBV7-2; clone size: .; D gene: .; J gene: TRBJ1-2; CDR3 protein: CASSGAGYGYTF; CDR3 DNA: TGTGCCAGTTCGGGGGCAGGGTATGGCTACACCTTC
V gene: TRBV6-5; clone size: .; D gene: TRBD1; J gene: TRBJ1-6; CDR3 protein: CASRTTGRNSPLHF; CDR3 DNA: TGTGCCAGCAGGACGACAGGGAGGAATTCACCCCTCCACTTT
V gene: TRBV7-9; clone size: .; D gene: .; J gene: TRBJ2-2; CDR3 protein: CASTQVGGDTGELFF; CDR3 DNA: TGTGCCAGCACCCAAGTGGGAGGCGACACCGGGGAGCTGTTTTTT
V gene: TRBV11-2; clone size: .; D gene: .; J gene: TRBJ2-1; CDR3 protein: CASSPGLEQFF; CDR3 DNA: TGTGCCAGCAGCCCTGGACTAGAGCAGTTCTTC
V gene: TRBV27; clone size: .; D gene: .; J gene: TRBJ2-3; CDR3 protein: CASSFFDTQYF; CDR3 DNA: TGTGCCAGCAGTTTTTTCGATACGCAGTATTTT
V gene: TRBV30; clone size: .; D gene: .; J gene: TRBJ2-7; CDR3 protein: CAGGAFSYEQYF; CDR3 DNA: TGTGCCGGAGGGGCCTTCTCCTACGAGCAGTACTTC
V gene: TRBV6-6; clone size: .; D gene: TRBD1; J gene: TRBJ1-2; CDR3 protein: CASSPDRGIGYTF; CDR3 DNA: TGTGCCAGCAGTCCGGACAGGGGGATTGGCTACACCTTC
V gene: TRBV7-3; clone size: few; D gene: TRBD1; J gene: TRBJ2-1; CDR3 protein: CASSLDRGSYNEQFF; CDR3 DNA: TGTGCCAGCAGCTTAGACAGGGGATCCTACAATGAGCAGTTCTTC
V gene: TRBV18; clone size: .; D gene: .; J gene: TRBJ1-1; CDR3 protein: CASSPPGQKPKAFF; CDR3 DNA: TGTGCCAGCTCACCCCCGGGGCAGAAACCCAAAGCTTTCTTT
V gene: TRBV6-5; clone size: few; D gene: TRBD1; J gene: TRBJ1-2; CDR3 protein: CATRDRVNYGYTF; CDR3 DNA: TGTGCCACCCGGGACAGGGTCAACTATGGCTACACCTTC
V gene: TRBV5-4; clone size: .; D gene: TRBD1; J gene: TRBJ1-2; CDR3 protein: CASSLRTGGNYGYTF; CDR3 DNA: TGTGCCAGCAGCTTGAGGACAGGGGGCAACTATGGCTACACCTTC
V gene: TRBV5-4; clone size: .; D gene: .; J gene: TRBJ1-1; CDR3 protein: CASSSRDPAPTEAFF; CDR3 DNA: TGTGCCAGCAGCTCCCGGGACCCCGCGCCCACTGAAGCTTTCTTT
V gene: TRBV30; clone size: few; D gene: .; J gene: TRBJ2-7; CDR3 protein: CAWRPPVVVSYEQYF; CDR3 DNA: TGTGCCTGGAGACCCCCAGTGGTGGTCAGCTACGAGCAGTACTTC
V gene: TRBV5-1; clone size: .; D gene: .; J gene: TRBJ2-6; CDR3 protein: CASTLNSGANVLTF; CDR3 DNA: TGCGCCAGCACCCTAAACTCTGGGGCCAACGTCCTGACTTTC
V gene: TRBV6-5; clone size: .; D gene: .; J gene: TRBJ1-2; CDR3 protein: CASSYSTANGYTF; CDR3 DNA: TGTGCCAGCAGTTACTCCACCGCGAATGGCTACACCTTC
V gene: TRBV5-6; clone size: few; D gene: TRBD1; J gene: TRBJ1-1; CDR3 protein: CASSPVGQVNTEAFF; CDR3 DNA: TGTGCCAGCAGCCCTGTGGGACAGGTGAACACTGAAGCTTTCTTT
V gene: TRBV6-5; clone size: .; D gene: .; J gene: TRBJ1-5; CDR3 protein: CASSRTVNQPQHF; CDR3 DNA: TGTGCCAGCAGTAGGACAGTCAATCAGCCCCAGCATTTT
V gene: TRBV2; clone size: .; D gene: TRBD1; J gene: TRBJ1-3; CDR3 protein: CATKDRGEATIYF; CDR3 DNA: TGTGCCACAAAGGACAGGGGGGAGGCCACCATATATTTT
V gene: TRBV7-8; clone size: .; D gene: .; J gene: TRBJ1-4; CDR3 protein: CASSPFRPPTREKLFF; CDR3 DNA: TGTGCCAGCAGCCCCTTCCGACCGCCGACGAGGGAAAAACTGTTTTTT